The clone carrying this T cell receptor beta chain came up many times. Its antigen remains unknown. The data were obtained in a study of T cells in Graves' hyperthyroidism and ophthalmopathy. Broader study findings: Most thyroid clonotypes that were expanded above 0.001 also turned up in blood.

A lack of ophthalmopathy progression within 18 months defined stable Graves' hyperthyroidism. The authors obtained PBMCs from more than 9.5 ml of fresh peripheral blood. TCR beta CDR3 regions were amplified from RNA. A set of HTBI primers served as the primers for a first-round RT-PCR of the TCR CDR3. TCRdb redid the calling of the multiplex PCR reads with MiXCR, one entry per CDR3 protein. The repertoire holds about 590,000 distinct CDR3 sequences, with around 16% as singletons. Looked up from germline, CDR1 is SGHRS and CDR2 is YFSETQ. V shed 2 bases, J shed 4 bases, and the junction held 6 bases outside the gene matches. This CDR3 has 15 residues.

Sequenced input: blood. V gene TRBV5-1 combines with J gene TRBJ2-1; 7 bases agree with TRBD1. This receptor was taken from a woman aged 25 to 39 with Graves' hyperthyroidism. DNA for the CDR3: TGCGCCAGCAGCTTCGACAGGGATAAGTACAATGAGCAGTTCTTC. It is translated as CASSFDRDKYNEQFF.